One sample yielded the 2 T cell receptor beta chains listed below, sequenced in a study of CD8+CD57+ T cells in acquired aplastic anemia. Genomic DNA templated the TCR beta VDJ and CDR3 profiling. TCRdb reanalysed the reads using MiXCR and keeps one entry per CDR3 protein. The repertoire holds 35,000 to 50,000 distinct CDR3 sequences, with 65% to 70% as singletons. Sequenced sample: sorted CD4+, CD8+, or CD8+CD57+ T cells (not recorded which) from PBMCs. These receptors were obtained from a human donor in good health, serving as a control.

The chain recombines TRBV25-1 with TRBJ2-7; 8 bases agree with TRBD1. The CDR3 is made up of 14 amino acids. V dropped 6 bases and J dropped 4; count of bases not matched to a gene: 8. CDR1 MGHDK and CDR2 SYGVNS come from the germline V gene. The CDR3 DNA reads TGTGCCAGCAGGTCGACAGGGGAAGGTTACGAGCAGTACTTC. Protein sequence: CASRSTGEGYEQYF.

The V and J genes are TRBV24-1 and TRBJ1-2; D is perhaps TRBD1 (5 bases). V gave up 5 bases and J gave up 3 bases, with 18 bases separating them. Germline assignment: CDR1 KGHDR and CDR2 SFDVKD. The CDR3 consists of 16 residues. The CDR3 bases are TGTGCCACCAGTGCCTCACCGGGCAGGGATGACTATGGCTACACCTTC. Translating it yields CATSASPGRDDYGYTF.